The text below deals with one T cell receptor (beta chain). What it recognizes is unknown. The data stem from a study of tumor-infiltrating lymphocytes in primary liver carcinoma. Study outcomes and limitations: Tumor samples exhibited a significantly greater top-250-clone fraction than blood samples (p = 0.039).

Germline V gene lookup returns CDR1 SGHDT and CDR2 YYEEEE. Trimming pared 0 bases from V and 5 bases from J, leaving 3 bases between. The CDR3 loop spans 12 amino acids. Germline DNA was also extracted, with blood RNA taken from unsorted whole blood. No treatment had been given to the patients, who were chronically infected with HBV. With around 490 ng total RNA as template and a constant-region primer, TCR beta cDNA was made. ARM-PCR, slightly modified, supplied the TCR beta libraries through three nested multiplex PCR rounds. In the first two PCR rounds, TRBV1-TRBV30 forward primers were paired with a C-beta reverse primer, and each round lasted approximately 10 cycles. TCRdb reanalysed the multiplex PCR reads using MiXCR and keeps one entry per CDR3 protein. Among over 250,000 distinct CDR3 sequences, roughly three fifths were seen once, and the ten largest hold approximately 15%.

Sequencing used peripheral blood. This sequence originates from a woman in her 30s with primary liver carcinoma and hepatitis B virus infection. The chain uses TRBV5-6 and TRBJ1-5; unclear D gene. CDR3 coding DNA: TGTGCCAGCAGCTTGGTGGATCAGCCCCAGCATTTT. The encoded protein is CASSLVDQPQHF.